These 7 T cell receptor beta chains originate from one sample sequenced in a study of response to subunit inactivated influenza vaccine. TCRdb analysed the RT-PCR reads with MiXCR anew, one entry per CDR3 protein. The data show hundreds of thousands of distinct CDR3 sequences, approximately 15% seen once. The input for sequencing was PBMCs from blood, taken 11 to 12 days after vaccination. All receptors come from a man over 45 who received an inactivated influenza vaccine.

V usage is TRBV9 and J usage is TRBJ1-2, with D perhaps matching TRBD1 (6 bases). Trimming shortened V by 5 bases and J by 4 bases, and 21 bases separated the two germline ends. The CDR3 has 16 amino acids. Looked up from germline, CDR1 is SGDLS and CDR2 is YYNGEE. The CDR3 DNA reads as TGTGCCAGCAGTTTGGAAGGTACAGGGAGTGCCTATGGCTACACCTTC. The encoded protein is CASSLEGTGSAYGYTF.

Here the CDR3 DNA reads TGTGCCAGCAGCTCCCGGGACCCGATGAGGGAGCAGTACTTC. Encoded protein: CASSSRDPMREQYF. The chain carries TRBV21-1 and TRBJ2-7; the table gives TRBD1 as D, unverified against the DNA. TRBV21-1 is a recognized pseudogene. CDR3 length: 14 amino acids.

This sequence joins TRBV7-6 and TRBJ2-7; weak D call: TRBD2 (6 bases). This CDR3 has 15 residues. The V end lost 0 bases, the J end lost 7 bases, and 16 bases lay between the germline ends. Looked up from germline, CDR1 is SGHVS and CDR2 is FNYEAQ. The CDR3 reads CASSLAPRPGVEQYF. DNA for the CDR3: TGTGCCAGCAGCTTAGCGCCCCGGCCGGGGGTAGAGCAGTACTTC.

This clonotype was counted only a few times. The chain couples TRBV7-8 to TRBJ2-5; D is perhaps TRBD1 (6 bases). Germline loops: CDR1 SGHVS, CDR2 FQNEAQ. Trimming pared 5 bases from V and 7 bases from J, leaving 20 bases between. The CDR3 runs to 15 residues. CDR3 in DNA: TGTGCCAGCAGCCCCCTCTGGGGGAAAGGGGGGACCCAGTACTTC. This codes for CASSPLWGKGGTQYF.

This clonotype is a singleton in its sample. The chain combines TRBV5-1 with TRBJ2-5; TRBD1 aligns across 10 bases. The J segment lost 3 bases and the V segment lost 3 bases, leaving 5 bases of the junction unmatched. The germline V gene has CDR1 SGHRS and CDR2 YFSETQ. The length of the CDR3 is 15 residues. CDR3 residues: CASSWGQGSKETQYF. The CDR3 region has the DNA TGCGCCAGCAGCTGGGGACAGGGGAGTAAAGAGACCCAGTACTTC.

The chain links TRBV20-1 to TRBJ2-5; 8 nucleotides line up with TRBD2. Germline V gene sequence: CDR1 DFQATT, CDR2 SNEGSKA (reference sequence). There are 15 residues in the CDR3. The V gene end was trimmed by 1 base and the J gene end by 3 bases; junction bases not matched to a gene: 7. Here the CDR3 reads CSARVRGGPEETQYF. The CDR3 DNA reads as TGCAGTGCTAGAGTACGGGGGGGGCCGGAAGAGACCCAGTACTTC.

The sample holds one count of this clonotype. A much larger clonotype is one base distant, so this may be a read error. The V gene is TRBV10-3, the J gene TRBJ2-3; D remains ambiguous. The CDR3 runs to 12 residues. The V and J ends lost 3 bases and 1 base respectively, with 2 bases between them. The germline V gene encodes CDR1 ENHRY and CDR2 SYGVKD. CDR3 residues: CAISEGTDTQYF. DNA of the CDR3: TGTGCCATCAGTGAAGGCACAGATACGCAGTATTTT.